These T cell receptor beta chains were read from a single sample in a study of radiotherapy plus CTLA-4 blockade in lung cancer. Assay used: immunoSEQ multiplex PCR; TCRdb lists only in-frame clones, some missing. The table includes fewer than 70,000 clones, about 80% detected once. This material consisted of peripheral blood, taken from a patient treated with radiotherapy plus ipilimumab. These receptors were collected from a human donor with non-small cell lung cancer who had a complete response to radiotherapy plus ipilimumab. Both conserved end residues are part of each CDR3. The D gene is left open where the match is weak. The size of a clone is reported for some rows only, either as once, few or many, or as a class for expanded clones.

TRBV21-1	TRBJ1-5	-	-	CASNHRCLSTGAGQPQHF	TGTGCCAGCAACCATCGATGCCTTTCCACAGGGGCGGGTCAGCCCCAGCATTTT
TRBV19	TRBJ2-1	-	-	CASSAIRAGYNEQFF	TGTGCCAGTAGCGCCATCCGGGCCGGTTACAATGAGCAGTTCTTC
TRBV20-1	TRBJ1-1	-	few	CSANPGRQAFF	TGCAGTGCTAACCCGGGCCGTCAAGCTTTCTTT
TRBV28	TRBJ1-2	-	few	CASSQDGRYGYTF	TGTGCCAGCAGCCAGGATGGGAGATATGGCTACACCTTC
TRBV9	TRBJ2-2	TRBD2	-	CASSGVAGGRRELFF	TGTGCCAGCAGCGGGGTAGCGGGAGGTCGCAGGGAGCTGTTTTTT
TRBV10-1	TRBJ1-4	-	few	CASSPTGTNEKLFF	TGCGCCAGCAGTCCGACAGGCACTAATGAAAAACTGTTTTTT
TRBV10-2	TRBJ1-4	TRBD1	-	CASADPGQGVGEKLFF	TGCGCCAGCGCAGACCCGGGACAGGGGGTCGGTGAAAAACTGTTTTTT
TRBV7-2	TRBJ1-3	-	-	CASSRPGLTGNTIYF	TGTGCCAGCAGCCGCCCGGGGCTTACTGGAAACACCATATATTTT
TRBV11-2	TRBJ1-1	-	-	CASSIGDRRDAEAFF	TGTGCCAGCAGCATCGGCGACAGGAGGGATGCTGAAGCTTTCTTT
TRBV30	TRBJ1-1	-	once	CAWSGRGGTEAFF	TGTGCCTGGAGTGGCAGGGGAGGCACTGAAGCTTTCTTT
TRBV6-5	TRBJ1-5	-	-	CASSSRGESDQPQHF	TGTGCCAGCAGCTCACGAGGGGAGAGTGATCAGCCCCAGCATTTT
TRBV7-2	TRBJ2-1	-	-	CASSSSFHEQFF	TGTGCCAGCAGCTCCTCCTTTCATGAGCAGTTCTTC
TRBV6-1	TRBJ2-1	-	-	CASGGNIPREQFF	TGTGCCAGCGGGGGGAATATCCCCCGTGAGCAGTTCTTC
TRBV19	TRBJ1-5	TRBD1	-	CASSTTGTGFNQPQHF	TGTGCCAGTAGTACAACCGGGACAGGCTTCAATCAGCCCCAGCATTTT
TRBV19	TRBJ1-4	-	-	CASSIDEAPGEKLFF	TGTGCCAGTAGTATAGACGAGGCGCCGGGAGAAAAACTGTTTTTT
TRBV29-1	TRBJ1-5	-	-	CSVGWGSSNQPQHF	TGCAGCGTTGGGTGGGGGTCTAGCAATCAGCCCCAGCATTTT
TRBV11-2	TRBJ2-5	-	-	CASSGSQPRETQYF	TGTGCCAGCAGCGGGAGCCAGCCACGGGAGACCCAGTACTTC
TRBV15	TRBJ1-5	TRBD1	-	CATSLGQGPNQPQHF	TGTGCCACCAGCTTGGGACAGGGGCCTAATCAGCCCCAGCATTTT
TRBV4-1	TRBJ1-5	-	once	CASSPSRQTESNQPQHF	TGCGCCAGCAGCCCCAGCAGACAGACAGAAAGCAATCAGCCCCAGCATTTT
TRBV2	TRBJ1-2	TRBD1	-	CASSGGQGNYGYTF	TGTGCCAGCAGTGGCGGACAGGGTAACTATGGCTACACCTTC
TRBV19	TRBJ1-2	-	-	CAADDGVRGYTF	TGTGCCGCAGACGATGGGGTTCGTGGCTACACCTTC
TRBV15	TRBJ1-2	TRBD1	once	CATSRDGTAYGYTF	TGTGCCACCAGCAGAGATGGGACAGCCTATGGCTACACCTTC
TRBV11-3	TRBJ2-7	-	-	CASSIGQSYEQYF	TGTGCCAGCAGCATCGGACAGAGCTACGAGCAGTACTTC
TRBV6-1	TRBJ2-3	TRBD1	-	CASSEGPGQGGTDTQYF	TGTGCCAGCAGTGAAGGCCCGGGACAGGGAGGCACAGATACGCAGTATTTT
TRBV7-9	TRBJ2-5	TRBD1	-	CASSPGQAQETQYF	TGTGCCAGCAGCCCGGGACAGGCACAAGAGACCCAGTACTTC
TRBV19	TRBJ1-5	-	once	CASSIESGNQPQHF	TGTGCCAGTAGTATCGAGTCCGGCAATCAGCCCCAGCATTTT
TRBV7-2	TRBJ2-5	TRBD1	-	CASSRRPDRGQETQYF	TGTGCCAGCAGCCGCCGACCCGACAGGGGCCAAGAGACCCAGTACTTC